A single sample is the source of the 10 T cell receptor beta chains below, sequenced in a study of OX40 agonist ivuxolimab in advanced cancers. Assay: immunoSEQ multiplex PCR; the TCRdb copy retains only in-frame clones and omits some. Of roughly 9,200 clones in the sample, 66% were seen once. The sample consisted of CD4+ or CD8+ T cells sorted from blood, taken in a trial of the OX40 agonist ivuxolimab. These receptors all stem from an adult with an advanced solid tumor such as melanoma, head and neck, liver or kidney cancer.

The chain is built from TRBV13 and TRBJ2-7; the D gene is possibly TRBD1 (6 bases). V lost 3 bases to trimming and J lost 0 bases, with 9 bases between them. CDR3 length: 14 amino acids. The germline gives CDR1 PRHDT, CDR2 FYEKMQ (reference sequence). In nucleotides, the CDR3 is TGTGCCAGCAGCTTGGGACAAAGCTCCTACGAGCAGTACTTC. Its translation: CASSLGQSSYEQYF. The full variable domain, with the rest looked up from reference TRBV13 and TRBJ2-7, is AAGVIQSPRHLIKEKRETATLKCYPIPRHDTVYWYQQGPGQDPQFLISFYEKMQSDKGSIPDRFSAQQFSDYHSELNMSSLELGDSALYFCASSLGQSSYEQYFGPGTRLTVT.

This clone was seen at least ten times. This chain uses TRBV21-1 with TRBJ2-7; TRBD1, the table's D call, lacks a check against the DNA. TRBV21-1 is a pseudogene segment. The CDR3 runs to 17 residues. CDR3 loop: CASSQRDSGASTYEQYF. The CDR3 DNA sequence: TGTGCCAGCAGCCAACGGGACAGCGGAGCATCAACCTACGAGCAGTACTTC.

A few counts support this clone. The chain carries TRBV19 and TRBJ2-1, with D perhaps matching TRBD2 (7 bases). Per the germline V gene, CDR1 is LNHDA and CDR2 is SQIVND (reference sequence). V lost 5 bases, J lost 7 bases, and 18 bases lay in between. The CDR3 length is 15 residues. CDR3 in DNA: TGTGCCAGTAGTGGGGAGGGGGGTTCTTGGAATGAGCAGTTCTTC. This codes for CASSGEGGSWNEQFF.

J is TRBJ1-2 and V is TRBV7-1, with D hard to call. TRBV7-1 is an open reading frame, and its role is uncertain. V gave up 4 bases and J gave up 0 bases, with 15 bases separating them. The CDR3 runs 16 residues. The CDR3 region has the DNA TGTGCCAGCAGCTTAGCGTATAACAGAGCTAACTATGGCTACACCTTC. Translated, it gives CASSLAYNRANYGYTF.

The CDR3 coding sequence is TGTGCCAGCAGCGGATGGGACAGGGAGGAGACCCAGTACTTC. Protein product: CASSGWDREETQYF. V and J are TRBV5-6 and TRBJ2-5, with 9 bases that match TRBD1. V shed 4 bases, J shed 5 bases, and the junction held 6 bases outside the gene matches. The CDR3 extends over 14 amino acids. Germline CDR1 reads SGHDT; CDR2 reads YYEEEE.

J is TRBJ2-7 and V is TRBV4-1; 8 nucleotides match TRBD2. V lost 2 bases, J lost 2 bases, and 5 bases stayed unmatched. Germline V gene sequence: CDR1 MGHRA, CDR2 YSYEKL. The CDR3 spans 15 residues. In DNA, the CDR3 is TGCGCCAGCAGCCAAATAGCGGGATCACCCTACGAGCAGTACTTC. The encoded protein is CASSQIAGSPYEQYF.

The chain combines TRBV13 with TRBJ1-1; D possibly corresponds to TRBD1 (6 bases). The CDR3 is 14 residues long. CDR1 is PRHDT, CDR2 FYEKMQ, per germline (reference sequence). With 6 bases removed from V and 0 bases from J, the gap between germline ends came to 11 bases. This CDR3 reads CASSAGQMNTEAFF. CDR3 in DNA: TGTGCCAGCAGTGCTGGACAGATGAACACTGAAGCTTTCTTT.

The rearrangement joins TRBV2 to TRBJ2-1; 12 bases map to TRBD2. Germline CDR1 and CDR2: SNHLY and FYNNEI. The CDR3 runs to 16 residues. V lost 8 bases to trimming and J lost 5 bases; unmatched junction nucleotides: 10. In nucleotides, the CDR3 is TGTGCCAGCTCCGGGGGACTAGCGGGTTTAAACAATGAGCAGTTCTTC. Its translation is CASSGGLAGLNNEQFF.

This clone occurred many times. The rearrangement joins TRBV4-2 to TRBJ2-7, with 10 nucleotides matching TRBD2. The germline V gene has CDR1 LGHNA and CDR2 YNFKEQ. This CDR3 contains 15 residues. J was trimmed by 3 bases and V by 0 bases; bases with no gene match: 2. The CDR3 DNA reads TGTGCCAGCAGCCAAGACCGGACTAGCGGCTACGAGCAGTACTTC. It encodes CASSQDRTSGYEQYF.

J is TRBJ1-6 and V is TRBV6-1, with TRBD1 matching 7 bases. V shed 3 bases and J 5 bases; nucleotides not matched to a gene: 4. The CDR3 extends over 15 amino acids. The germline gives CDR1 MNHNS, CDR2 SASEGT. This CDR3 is CASSDLQGNNSPLHF. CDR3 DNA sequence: TGTGCCAGCAGTGACCTACAGGGGAATAATTCACCCCTCCACTTT.